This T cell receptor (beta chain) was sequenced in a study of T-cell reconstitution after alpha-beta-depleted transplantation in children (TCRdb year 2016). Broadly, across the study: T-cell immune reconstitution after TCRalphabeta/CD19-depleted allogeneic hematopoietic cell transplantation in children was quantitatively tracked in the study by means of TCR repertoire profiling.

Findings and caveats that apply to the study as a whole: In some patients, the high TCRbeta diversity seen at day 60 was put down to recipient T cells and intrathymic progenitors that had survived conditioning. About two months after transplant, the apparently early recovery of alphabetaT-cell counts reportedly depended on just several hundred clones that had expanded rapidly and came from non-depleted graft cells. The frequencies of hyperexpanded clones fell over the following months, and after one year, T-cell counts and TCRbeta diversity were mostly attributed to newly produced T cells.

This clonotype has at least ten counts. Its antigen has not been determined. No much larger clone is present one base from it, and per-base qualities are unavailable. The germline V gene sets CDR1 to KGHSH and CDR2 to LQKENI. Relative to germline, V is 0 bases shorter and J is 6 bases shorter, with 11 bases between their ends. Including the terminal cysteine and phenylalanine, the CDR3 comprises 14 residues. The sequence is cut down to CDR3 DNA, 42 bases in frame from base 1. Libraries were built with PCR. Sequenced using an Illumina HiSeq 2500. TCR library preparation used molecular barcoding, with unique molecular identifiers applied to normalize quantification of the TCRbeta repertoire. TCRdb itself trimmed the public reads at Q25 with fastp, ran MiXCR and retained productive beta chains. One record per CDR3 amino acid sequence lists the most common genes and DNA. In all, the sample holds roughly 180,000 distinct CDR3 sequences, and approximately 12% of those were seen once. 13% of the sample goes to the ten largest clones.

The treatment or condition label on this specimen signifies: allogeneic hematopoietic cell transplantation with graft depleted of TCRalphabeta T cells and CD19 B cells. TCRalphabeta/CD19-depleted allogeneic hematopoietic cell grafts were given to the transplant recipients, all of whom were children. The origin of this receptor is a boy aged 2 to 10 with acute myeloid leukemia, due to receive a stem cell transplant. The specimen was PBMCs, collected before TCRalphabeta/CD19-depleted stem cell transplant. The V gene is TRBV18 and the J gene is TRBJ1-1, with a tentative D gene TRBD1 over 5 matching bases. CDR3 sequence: CASSPPWGGAEAFF. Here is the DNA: TGTGCCAGCTCACCACCTTGGGGGGGAGCTGAAGCTTTCTTT.